The subject of this entry is one TCR beta chain. Its antigen has not been determined. Base-call qualities are not available, and no considerably larger clone is one nucleotide away. The same CDR3 can be traced to other DNA sequences in this sample. The data were obtained in a study of cytomegalovirus exposure and HLA in healthy donors (dated by TCRdb to 2015 to 2018). Study-level background: An earlier analysis of roughly 610 of the donors reported 276 Gb of sequence data and 100 million to 120 million unique TCR beta sequences obtained from roughly 170 million T cells. An early release that covered about 600 HLA-typed donors contained around 300 gigabases of sequencing data and 75 million to 100 million unique TCR sequences. Of the roughly 410 genotyped donors, 81% were placed in the genetic ancestry cluster associated with self-reported Caucasian donors. The study was designed to test whether signatures of past pathogen exposure could be identified by cataloging public T cell receptors. The study profiled the T cell repertoires of under 850 subjects by immunosequencing and related them to cytomegalovirus serostatus. Besides the first cohort of approximately 710 subjects, a separate validation cohort made up of 95 to 150 different subjects was used. High-throughput TCR immunosequencing, statistical association of individual TCRs with disease status, and machine learning were combined to predict cytomegalovirus infection status. In a later analysis, previously published TCR beta repertoires from 500 to 750 donors were re-analyzed and high-resolution HLA genotyping was added so that TCR occurrence patterns could be studied. Rather than using new phenotypic data, the later analysis identified candidate immune exposures from TCR beta sequences and from how often those sequences occurred across donors. An earlier analysis of approximately 630 of the donors applied high-throughput TCR beta sequencing to assess whether each TCR beta V gene segment acted as functional or pseudogenic. Donor age, sex, ethnicity and CMV serostatus were compiled together with the repertoire data. In a later genetic analysis, genome-wide SNP genotypes for 398 of the 666 donors were used, and that subset was treated as a discovery cohort. Every discovery cohort repertoire had been produced on one sequencing platform. HLA typing covered class I and class II loci at four-digit resolution. The number of typed donors differed by locus: about 629-630 for A, B, C, DRB1 and DQB1; 500 to 550 for DQA1; some 610 for DPA1; and 400 to 480 for DPB1. Five DR-DQ haplotypes were handled as single units for association and clustering because linkage in the cohort was strong. Among about 360 genotyped donors of the cohort, an average of about 240,000 unique TCR beta nucleotide sequences were sequenced per donor, roughly 20% of them non-productive. Beyond this particular receptor, the publication reports: Compared with equally common non-associated chains, HLA-associated TCR beta chains in a later analysis were more clonally expanded and had lower generation probabilities. In vitro tests confirmed that three of the cytomegalovirus-associated TCR beta chains recognize cytomegalovirus antigens. According to the authors, the approach could potentially be generalized to other disease states and immunological phenotypes. In a later analysis, several top co-occurrence clusters were reported to appear linked to parvovirus B19, influenza, CMV and Epstein-Barr virus. Strong co-occurrence of HLA alleles, especially DR and DQ, made assigning TCR associations to individual alleles difficult. Because the 87-base-pair reads could not distinguish some IMGT-functional V segments, including TRBV6-2 and TRBV6-3, those segments were excluded. For the cohort, immune exposure information was limited to CMV serostatus. Cytomegalovirus status was reported to be diagnosed by the classifier with high specificity and sensitivity in both the original and validation cohorts. A further reported finding was that TCR beta sequences accurately predicted the HLA-A and HLA-B alleles for most subjects in the first cohort. Correlated functional status among segregating V segments might reflect linkage disequilibrium, but an unknown experimental factor could not be ruled out. A total of fewer than 200 TCR beta chains were listed by the study as associated with cytomegalovirus. Most TCR sequences were observed very rarely across donors, whereas some public TCRs were present in many individuals. In a later analysis, around 17,000 TCR beta sequences were associated with specific HLA alleles at a false discovery rate of 0.05. Sequencing depth was assumed to be roughly uniform across donors in the presence/absence analyses, though that assumption may not hold. The cohort was sequenced for TCR beta chains only, and without alpha or paired-chain data the features that could be detected were limited. Broadly in line with IMGT annotations, most TCR beta V segments showed up in productive rearrangements about 87% or about 30% of the time in an earlier analysis of 587 of the donors. In a later analysis, the rate of TCR association differed among HLA loci, with DRB1 alleles having the most associated TCRs and HLA-C alleles having the fewest. Compared with the roughly 700-donor mean, donors in an Asian-associated ancestry cluster had fewer N-insertions in productive TCRs, according to a later genetic analysis. HLA typing was unavailable for some donors at each locus, so association tests used only the typed subset. A group of highly shared sequence variants was considered likely to be a technical artifact of the sequencing pipeline. The earlier analysis of almost 600 of the donors excluded seventeen rarely observed V segments, including chromosome 9 orphons, because counts were too low. An association between a missense DCLRE1C variant and V-gene and J-gene trimming of TCR beta chains was found in a later genetic analysis and replicated in an independent cohort. Most CMV-associated TCR beta chains appeared to be HLA-restricted in a later analysis, and the HLA associations seemed to be driven largely by CMV exposure.

From the germline V gene (reference sequence), CDR1 is PRHDT and CDR2 is FYEKMQ. Germline trimming: 4 bases from V, 4 bases from J; junction bases outside gene matches: 6. The CDR3 has 16 amino acids, counting the end cysteine and phenylalanine. The sequence is cut down to CDR3 DNA, 48 bases in frame from base 1. The cohort was made up of 650 to 700 healthy bone marrow donors. Cohort members were all nominally healthy when sampled, although unrecorded immune exposures were likely present. The donor tested CMV seropositive and was one of the 289 seropositive cohort members. A peripheral blood sample was collected from each donor, and TCR beta sequencing was performed on peripheral blood mononuclear cells. The Qiagen DNeasy Blood Extraction Kit was used to extract genomic DNA from the blood cell samples. The protocol used for the library was the immunoSEQ multiplex PCR assay. A mixture of 60 forward primers for TCR Vbeta segments and 13 reverse primers for TCR Jbeta segments was used in the multiplex PCR. A multiplex PCR assay on genomic DNA amplified the CDR3 region of rearranged TCR beta genes. The Illumina HiSeq System was used to sequence the amplified TCR beta libraries as 87-base-pair reads. Per the original workflow: Across the 500 to 750 repertoires, a later analysis counted roughly 84 million unique TCR beta chains, around 11 million of which were shared by at least two donors. To remove PCR and sequencing errors, raw reads were error-corrected and collapsed into unique sequences using a nearest-neighbor algorithm that merged closely related sequences. To assign V, D and J gene segments, CDR3 sequences were aligned to IMGT reference sequences. For a sequence to be retained, a match of at least six nucleotides to both a V gene segment and a J gene segment was required. A rearrangement counted as productive if the CDR3 had no stop codons and remained in frame with V and J, and every other rearrangement counted as non-productive. CDR3 was defined by IMGT convention, running from the second conserved V-encoded cysteine to the conserved J-encoded phenylalanine. Sequences without an unambiguous match to a single V gene segment were excluded from the earlier analysis of about 600 of the donors. In an earlier analysis of almost 600 of the donors, a V segment was called functional when productive rearrangements were above 56.7%, and segregating when the standard deviation between donors exceeded 5%. A statistical classification framework was built for diagnosing cytomegalovirus status from the catalog of TCR beta chain sequences. A later analysis assigned V and J genes by comparing TCR nucleotide sequences with IMGT/GENE-DB human TR gene sequences. In a later analysis, CDR3 sequences and most-parsimonious VDJ recombination scenarios were assigned using the TCRdist pipeline. In a later analysis, every TCR beta chain was defined by the combination of its CDR3 amino acid sequence and its V-gene family, and reads without a unique V-gene family were dropped. To address suspected cross-contamination and a sequencing artifact, a later analysis removed 592 highly shared, low-generation-probability nucleotide sequences. In a later analysis, a clonal expansion index for each public chain was calculated from normalized within-repertoire ranks of inferred template counts. Generation probabilities in a later analysis came from a VDJ recombination model fitted to out-of-frame rearrangements, and those results were checked against IGoR. A later analysis scored TCR-TCR, TCR-HLA and TCR-CMV co-occurrence with hypergeometric tests, applying a repertoire-size bias correction to TCR pairs. False discovery rates were estimated in a later analysis by permuting HLA or CMV assignments 20 times. In a later analysis, co-occurring TCRs were grouped with DBSCAN, and TCRdist sequence similarity was added when clustering was performed within HLA-allele-positive subsets. Repertoires with fewer than 30,000 or more than 120,000 public chains, plus five repertoires with anomalous nucleotide sharing, were excluded from co-occurrence clustering. Sourced from immuneACCESS, this table was stored by TCRdb with only in-frame sequences that have V and J called. A share of the clones is absent; for the studies checked, an unresolved V gene accounts for under half, and the remainder has no known explanation. D and trimming come from the DNA, and the V and J calls and clone size come from that table. This sample comprises roughly 240,000 clones, 82% of them detected only once. The ten largest make up around 5.7% of the sample.

Specimen: PBMCs. The chain was built from TRBV13 and TRBJ2-1, and TRBD2 matches 11 of the central bases. This TCR was recovered from a woman aged 40 to 55 in good health and CMV-seropositive. The sequenced DNA: TGTGCCAGCAGCTCGGCCCGGACTAGCGGGTACAATGAGCAGTTCTTC. It translates to CASSSARTSGYNEQFF.